A selection of T cell receptor beta chains follows, all from one sample in a study of Tregs in tolerant kidney transplant recipients. The table came from immunoSEQ multiplex PCR; TCRdb's copy has only in-frame clones and leaves some out. The data hold about 52,000 clones, with about 90% observed a single time. This sample comprised CD8+ T cells from blood (PBMCs), obtained 24 months after the transplant. These receptors were taken from a human patient who received a combined kidney and bone marrow transplant. The T cells may come from the graft donor. CDR3s include the opening cysteine and the closing phenylalanine or tryptophan. D genes are given only for firm matches. Where a row states a size, it is once, few, many or the class of an expanded clone; other rows omit it.

>TRBV27|NA|TRBJ2-3|NA
CASSLFLGTQRGTDTQYF
TGTGCCAGCAGTTTATTCCTCGGGACGCAGCGGGGCACAGATACGCAGTATTTT
>TRBV4-1|TRBD2|TRBJ2-1|NA
CASSPSGTSGRWEEQFF
TGCGCCAGCAGCCCCTCCGGGACTAGCGGGAGATGGGAAGAGCAGTTCTTC
>TRBV5-8|TRBD1|TRBJ1-2|NA
CASSLDQGANYGYTF
TGTGCCAGCAGCTTAGATCAGGGGGCGAACTATGGCTACACCTTC
>TRBV7-9|NA|TRBJ1-1|NA
CASSPPGNTEAFF
TGTGCCAGCAGCCCCCCCGGGAACACTGAAGCTTTCTTT
>TRBV7-9|TRBD2|TRBJ2-5|NA
CASSQTSGRGREQYF
TGTGCCAGCAGCCAGACTAGCGGGAGAGGAAGGGAGCAGTACTTC
>TRBV27|NA|TRBJ2-1|NA
CASRLSLDEQFF
TGTGCCAGCAGGCTCAGTTTGGATGAGCAGTTCTTC
>TRBV15|TRBD1|TRBJ2-7|NA
CATSRGTGEWQYF
TGTGCCACCAGCAGAGGGACAGGGGAATGGCAGTACTTC
>TRBV7-2|TRBD2|TRBJ2-2|NA
CASSSELAGSGGELFF
TGTGCCAGCAGCTCCGAACTAGCGGGGTCCGGCGGGGAGCTGTTTTTT
>TRBV9|NA|TRBJ1-2|NA
CASTPGASYGYTF
TGTGCCAGCACCCCTGGGGCTTCTTATGGCTACACCTTC
>TRBV27|NA|TRBJ2-7|NA
CASSLQGPSYEQYF
TGTGCCAGCAGTTTACAGGGGCCTTCTTACGAGCAGTACTTC
>TRBV30|TRBD2|TRBJ2-5|NA
CAWSRLAGGLQETQYF
TGTGCCTGGAGTAGACTAGCGGGAGGCTTACAAGAGACCCAGTACTTC
>TRBV5-1|NA|TRBJ1-1|once
CASSLNTYHTNTEAFF
TGCGCCAGCAGCTTGAATACTTACCATACTAACACTGAAGCTTTCTTT
>TRBV7-9|TRBD1|TRBJ1-2|NA
CASSAGQGGPGGYTF
TGTGCCAGCAGCGCCGGACAGGGCGGACCAGGTGGCTACACCTTC